These 29 T cell receptor beta chains were sequenced from one sample in a study of shared clonotypes between healthy human individuals. Measured with immunoSEQ multiplex PCR; TCRdb has only the in-frame clones, and not every one. The repertoire includes about 2 million clones, about 95% of them detected once, and about 1.1% sits in the top ten. Naive CD8 cells were CD45RO-negative, positively selected for CCR7, excluding terminally differentiated effector memory CD45RA+ cells. The specimen sequenced was naive CD8+ T cells sorted from blood. The receptors stem from a man aged 18-30 years in good health.

V is TRBV19 and J is TRBJ1-1, with a tentative D call TRBD1 (6 bases). This CDR3 comprises 14 residues. The germline V gene encodes CDR1 LNHDA and CDR2 SQIVND (reference sequence). V lost 5 bases and J 6 bases, leaving 16 bases between the germline ends. CDR3 sequence (DNA): TGTGCCAGTAGTCCCCTACAGGGATGGCCTGAAGCTTTCTTT. Residues: CASSPLQGWPEAFF.

V and J are TRBV7-9 and TRBJ2-5; D not certain. Germline loops: CDR1 SEHNR, CDR2 FQNEAQ (reference sequence). V was pared by 4 bases and J by 5 bases, with 14 bases between. The CDR3 totals 14 residues. In DNA, the CDR3 is TGTGCCAGCAGCTCGGTCGGGCTCGGGGAGACCCAGTACTTC. As protein: CASSSVGLGETQYF.

This clone was found a few times. This rearrangement joins TRBV4-1 to TRBJ2-7; 7 positions match TRBD1. Germline CDR1 and CDR2: MGHRA and YSYEKL. The CDR3 totals 14 residues. After removal of 4 bases from V and 1 base from J, the junction contained 4 bases not matched to a gene. The CDR3 region is CASSPTGWSYEQYF. The CDR3 DNA reads as TGCGCCAGCAGCCCGACAGGGTGGTCCTACGAGCAGTACTTC.

V usage is TRBV4-1 and J usage is TRBJ1-1, with 9 bases lining up with TRBD1. The CDR3 totals 15 residues. Looked up from germline, CDR1 is MGHRA and CDR2 is YSYEKL. J lost 2 bases, V lost 4 bases, and 5 bases had no gene match. The CDR3, as DNA: TGCGCCAGCAGCCTCGGGGACAGGGTTAACACTGAAGCTTTCTTT. This translates into CASSLGDRVNTEAFF.

Comments on this clone: Other DNA sequences in this specimen translate into the identical CDR3. The chain uses TRBV27 and TRBJ2-6; TRBD2 might be the D (5 bases). In germline, CDR1 is MNHEY, CDR2 SMNVEV (reference sequence). The CDR3 has 16 residues. V lost 5 bases, J lost 1 base, and 12 bases lay in between. CDR3 DNA sequence: TGTGCCAGCAGTCGGCTCGGGGTTTCTGGGGCCAACGTCCTGACTTTC. It translates to CASSRLGVSGANVLTF.

The chain couples TRBV29-1 to TRBJ1-3; weak D call: TRBD1 (6 bases). The CDR3 totals 16 residues. CDR1 and CDR2 (germline): SQVTM, ANQGSEA. Trimming removed 6 bases at V and 4 bases at J, with 22 bases between. The CDR3 spells CSVGFWDKVRGNTIYF. The CDR3 nucleotides are TGCAGCGTGGGTTTTTGGGACAAGGTTCGCGGAAACACCATATATTTT.

The chain combines TRBV5-1 with TRBJ2-1; 7 bases map to TRBD2. Germline CDR1 reads SGHRS; CDR2 reads YFSETQ. The CDR3 covers 14 residues. V shed 5 bases, J shed 1 base, and the junction held 3 bases outside the gene matches. The CDR3: CASRLAESYNEQFF. The DNA of the CDR3 is TGCGCCAGCAGGCTAGCGGAATCCTACAATGAGCAGTTCTTC.

The V call is TRBV25-1, the J call TRBJ2-1, with 7 bases fitting TRBD2. Trimming took 2 bases from V and 8 from J; bases not matched to a gene: 15. The germline V gene encodes CDR1 MGHDK and CDR2 SYGVNS. CDR3 size: 17 residues. CDR3 in DNA: TGTGCCAGCAGTGAAGGGAGGGGCACACGCCCCCCAGATGAGCAGTTCTTC. It yields the protein CASSEGRGTRPPDEQFF.

This clone showed up just once. The chain joins TRBV4-3 to TRBJ2-3; D gene ambiguous. This CDR3 is built from 14 residues. V dropped 1 base and J dropped 4 bases, with 9 bases sitting between them. Germline lookup yields CDR1 LGHNA and CDR2 YSLEER. The CDR3 DNA reads as TGCGCCAGCAGCCAAGTGGGGTGGGCAGATACGCAGTATTTT. Translation gives CASSQVGWADTQYF.

The chain uses TRBV5-6 and TRBJ2-5; a possible D gene is TRBD1 (6 bases). CDR1 is SGHDT, CDR2 YYEEEE, per germline. V was cut by 3 bases and J by 0 bases, with 15 bases left in between. The CDR3 loop spans 16 amino acids. This chain's CDR3 is CASSSHRERDQETQYF. CDR3 sequence (DNA): TGTGCCAGCAGCTCCCACAGGGAGAGGGACCAAGAGACCCAGTACTTC.

The chain uses TRBV6-6 and TRBJ2-4, with 9 nucleotides matching TRBD2. Germline V gene lookup returns CDR1 MNHNY and CDR2 SVGAGI (reference sequence). The CDR3 has 15 amino acids. V lost 0 bases to trimming and J lost 7 bases; unmatched junction nucleotides: 4. The CDR3 region is CASSYSWTSDNIQYF. CDR3 nucleotide sequence: TGTGCCAGCAGTTACTCGTGGACTAGCGACAACATTCAGTACTTC.

This clone was detected only once. The chain recombines TRBV5-6 with TRBJ2-7; 12 nucleotides line up with TRBD2. Per germline, CDR1 SGHDT and CDR2 YYEEEE. CDR3 length: 15 amino acids. V lost 7 bases, J lost 3 bases, and 8 bases stayed unmatched. The CDR3 here is CASSQRLAGVYEQYF. CDR3 DNA sequence: TGTGCCAGCTCGCAAAGACTAGCGGGAGTCTACGAGCAGTACTTC.

This clone was seen just once. The chain is built from TRBV27 and TRBJ2-1; the D is unclear. Germline CDR1 is MNHEY and CDR2 is SMNVEV (reference sequence). Trimming stripped 7 bases from V and 7 bases from J, with 14 bases between. This CDR3 is 13 amino acids long. Written as DNA, the CDR3 is TGTGCCAGCATTGGGGATCTCAGGAATGAGCAGTTCTTC. This codes for CASIGDLRNEQFF.

The chain carries TRBV10-3 and TRBJ1-3, with D tentatively TRBD1 (5 bases). This CDR3 has 15 amino acids. V lost 4 bases and J lost 3, with 13 bases in between. Germline CDR1 reads ENHRY; CDR2 reads SYGVKD. This CDR3 is CAISVAGTGGNTIYF. The CDR3 coding sequence is TGTGCCATCAGTGTCGCGGGGACGGGTGGAAACACCATATATTTT.

The CDR3 coding sequence is TGTGCCAGTAGTATTTACGGCGGTGAGGGCACTGAAGCTTTCTTT. Amino acid sequence: CASSIYGGEGTEAFF. V gene TRBV19 combines with J gene TRBJ1-1; no definite D call. CDR3 length: 15 residues. Trimming took 3 bases from V and 4 from J, leaving 15 bases between them. The germline CDR1 and CDR2 sequences are LNHDA and SQIVND (reference sequence). The full variable domain, its missing parts supplied by reference TRBV19 and TRBJ1-1, is DGGITQSPKYLFRKEGQNVTLSCEQNLNHDAMYWYRQDPGQGLRLIYYSQIVNDFQKGDIAEGYSVSREKKESFPLTVTSAQKNPTAFYLCASSIYGGEGTEAFFGQGTRLTVV.

This chain joins TRBV27 and TRBJ1-6; D gene uncertain. Per the germline V gene, CDR1 is MNHEY and CDR2 is SMNVEV (reference sequence). The ends were cut back, 0 bases at V and 0 bases at J, with 12 bases in the middle. CDR3 length: 18 amino acids. CDR3 coding DNA: TGTGCCAGCAGTTTATCGGTGCCCAGTACCTCCTATAATTCACCCCTCCACTTT. Translated: CASSLSVPSTSYNSPLHF.

About this clone itself: This sample includes further DNA sequences coding for the same CDR3. The chain has TRBV5-1 and TRBJ1-6; perhaps TRBD1 as D (5 bases). The germline V gene encodes CDR1 SGHRS and CDR2 YFSETQ. The CDR3 loop spans 14 amino acids. Trimming removed 0 bases at V and 7 bases at J, with 8 bases between. The CDR3 DNA reads TGCGCCAGCAGCTTGGATTGGGGGAATTCACCCCTCCACTTT. Protein sequence: CASSLDWGNSPLHF.

CDR3: CASSEYGQDTDTQYF. The CDR3 DNA is TGCGCCAGCAGCGAATACGGACAGGACACAGATACGCAGTATTTT. This chain connects TRBV10-1 to TRBJ2-3; 7 bases align to TRBD1. Unmatched junction bases numbered 8, after V lost 6 bases and J lost 2 bases. The CDR3 consists of 15 residues. The germline V gene has CDR1 WNHNN and CDR2 SYGVQD (reference sequence).

The chain joins TRBV6-1 to TRBJ1-1; D gene ambiguous. CDR1 is MNHNS, CDR2 SASEGT, per germline. V was cut by 9 bases and J by 1 base, with 9 bases left in between. This CDR3 contains 12 residues. The CDR3 DNA reads TGTGCCAGTATACAGTGGAACACTGAAGCTTTCTTT. Its protein product is CASIQWNTEAFF.

Concerning this clone itself: This CDR3 is also generated by other DNA sequences in the sample. This sequence joins TRBV27 and TRBJ1-1; no definite D call. V lost 3 bases, J lost 1 base, and 6 bases lay in between. CDR1 and CDR2 from the germline V gene are MNHEY and SMNVEV (reference sequence). The CDR3 is 13 residues long. The CDR3 region has the DNA TGTGCCAGCAGTTTTGTAGGGAACACTGAAGCTTTCTTT. Amino acids: CASSFVGNTEAFF.

CDR3: CASSRTSGRETDTQYF. DNA of the CDR3: TGTGCCAGCAGTCGGACTAGCGGGAGGGAGACAGATACGCAGTATTTT. This chain connects TRBV7-9 to TRBJ2-3; 15 nucleotides align to TRBD2. Per the germline V gene, CDR1 is SEHNR and CDR2 is FQNEAQ (reference sequence). CDR3 length equals 16 residues. V was pared by 6 bases and J by 3 bases, with 4 bases of the junction left unmatched. Full variable domain (rest looked up from reference TRBV7-9 and TRBJ2-3): DTGVSQNPRHKITKRGQNVTFRCDPISEHNRLYWYRQTLGQGPEFLTYFQNEAQLEKSRLLSDRFSAERPKGSFSTLEIQRTEQGDSAMYLCASSRTSGRETDTQYFGPGTRLTVL.

Turning to this clone: This same CDR3 is encoded by further DNA sequences in the sample. The chain is built from TRBV9 and TRBJ2-5, with 9 nucleotides matching TRBD1. J lost 2 bases, V lost 2 bases, and 1 base had no gene match. The CDR3 extends over 14 amino acids. The germline V gene encodes CDR1 SGDLS and CDR2 YYNGEE. CDR3 DNA: TGTGCCAGCAGCGTCGGACAGGGGCAAGAGACCCAGTACTTC. This gives the protein CASSVGQGQETQYF.

This sequence joins TRBV19 and TRBJ1-2; 7 positions agree with TRBD1. The germline V gene encodes CDR1 LNHDA and CDR2 SQIVND (reference sequence). V shed 5 bases, J shed 3 bases, and the junction held 9 bases outside the gene matches. The CDR3 totals 15 residues. Written as DNA, the CDR3 is TGTGCCAGTAGTGTGACCTCCGGGACAGACTATGGCTACACCTTC. It encodes CASSVTSGTDYGYTF.

This clone came up once. The rearrangement uses TRBV19 and TRBJ2-7, with 12 nucleotides matching TRBD1. The V segment lost 3 bases and the J segment 5 bases; nucleotides outside the gene matches: 5. Germline V gives CDR1 LNHDA, CDR2 SQIVND (reference sequence). The CDR3 spans 15 residues. The CDR3 DNA follows: TGTGCCAGTAGTATGGGACAGGGGGCGCTTAACGAGCAGTACTTC. Amino acid sequence: CASSMGQGALNEQYF.

This clone appeared once. The V and J genes are TRBV9 and TRBJ2-7, with a weak D call TRBD1 (5 bases). V was cut by 0 bases and J by 7 bases, with 11 bases left in between. Germline V gene data show CDR1 as SGDLS and CDR2 as YYNGEE. The CDR3 is 13 amino acids. CDR3 bases: TGTGCCAGCAGCGTAGCGCAGGGTCGTGAGCAGTACTTC. Amino acids: CASSVAQGREQYF.

The V and J genes are TRBV28 and TRBJ1-5; D might be TRBD1 (5 bases). Germline V lookup: CDR1 MDHEN, CDR2 SYDVKM. The CDR3 has 15 amino acids. The V end lost 3 bases, the J end lost 6 bases, and 15 bases lay between the germline ends. The CDR3 loop is CASSLIGEGIQPQHF. CDR3 DNA: TGTGCCAGCAGTTTGATAGGGGAGGGAATTCAGCCCCAGCATTTT.

The chain combines TRBV5-6 with TRBJ1-2; D may be TRBD1 (6 bases). Trimming took 1 base from V and 7 from J, leaving 11 bases between them. Germline CDR1 is SGHDT and CDR2 is YYEEEE. The CDR3 contains 13 residues. As DNA, the CDR3 is TGTGCCAGCAGCTTGTACAGGGCGCTTGGCTACACCTTC. It yields the protein CASSLYRALGYTF.

This clone showed up just once. The rearrangement uses TRBV10-3 and TRBJ1-2; 8 bases map to TRBD1. Germline CDR1 and CDR2: ENHRY and SYGVKD. There are 16 residues in the CDR3. With V trimmed by 2 bases and J by 6 bases, 11 bases remained unmatched. The CDR3 region has the DNA TGTGCCATCAGTGAGGGACAGGGTCTAATCATCAATGGCTACACCTTC. As protein: CAISEGQGLIINGYTF.

V and J are TRBV23-1 and TRBJ1-1; the match to TRBD1 covers 10 bases. TRBV23-1 is an ORF; its function is uncertain. The CDR3 runs to 17 residues. The ends lost 4 bases at V and 0 bases at J; junction bases unmatched: 8. The CDR3 sequence: CASSPNRDRGLNTEAFF. CDR3 nucleotide sequence: TGCGCCAGCAGTCCTAATCGGGACAGGGGCTTGAACACTGAAGCTTTCTTT.